Below are 12 T cell receptor beta chains sequenced from a single sample in a study of blood T cell repertoires in COVID-19. Clones were sequenced by immunoSEQ multiplex PCR, and TCRdb holds only the in-frame ones, with some missing. The sample records 240,000 or so clones, about 83% being singletons. The sequenced material came from peripheral blood. Receptors were obtained from an elderly man with acute or convalescent COVID-19.

The rearrangement uses TRBV10-1 and TRBJ1-1; possible D gene TRBD1, 5 bases. The CDR3 runs 14 residues. The V gene's germline CDR1 is WNHNN and CDR2 SYGVQD (reference sequence). The V end was cut by 0 bases, the J end by 6 bases, with 11 bases between. Here the CDR3 reads CASSESGGIAEAFF. In DNA form, the CDR3 reads TGCGCCAGCAGTGAGTCGGGGGGGATTGCTGAAGCTTTCTTT.

The rearrangement joins TRBV5-1 to TRBJ2-3; D possibly corresponds to TRBD1 (6 bases). Trimming took off 0 bases at V and 2 bases at J, with 10 bases between the two ends. Germline V gene data show CDR1 as SGHRS and CDR2 as YFSETQ. This CDR3 has 15 amino acids. CDR3 DNA sequence: TGCGCCAGCAGCTTGGACGGACAGCACACAGATACGCAGTATTTT. Protein: CASSLDGQHTDTQYF.

The chain is built from TRBV20-1 and TRBJ1-4; TRBD1 might be the D (5 bases). Trimming shortened V by 5 bases and J by 11 bases, and 12 bases separated the two germline ends. Germline values: CDR1 DFQATT, CDR2 SNEGSKA (reference sequence). The CDR3 spans 11 residues. The CDR3 DNA sequence: TGCAGTGCTTTCAGGGTAGGGAAACTGTTTTTT. Protein: CSAFRVGKLFF.

This clone was counted once. The genes are TRBV9 and TRBJ2-7; D perhaps matches TRBD2 (6 bases). CDR1 and CDR2 (germline): SGDLS, YYNGEE. With 0 bases removed from V and 2 bases from J, the gap between germline ends came to 12 bases. The CDR3 contains 15 residues. CDR3 coding DNA: TGTGCCAGCAGCGTAGGCGGCGGGGTTACCTACGAGCAGTACTTC. This encodes CASSVGGGVTYEQYF.

CDR3 sequence (DNA): TGTGCCAGCAGCTTAGGCAGGGGTTCTGGAAACACCATATATTTT. Its translation: CASSLGRGSGNTIYF. This chain links TRBV7-9 with TRBJ1-3; D perhaps matches TRBD1 (6 bases). CDR3 length equals 15 residues. V dropped 1 base and J dropped 1 base, with 8 bases sitting between them. Germline CDR1 reads SEHNR; CDR2 reads FQNEAQ (reference sequence).

The rearrangement uses TRBV27 and TRBJ1-6; D is ambiguous. Per germline, CDR1 MNHEY and CDR2 SMNVEV (reference sequence). The CDR3 covers 17 residues. Trimming cost V 6 bases and J 9 bases, with 24 bases left between them. CDR3 loop: CASRFPTSDIRGSPLHF. Here the CDR3 DNA reads TGTGCCAGCAGGTTCCCCACTTCAGACATCCGGGGTTCACCCCTCCACTTT.

Turning to this clone: Germline and junction disagree at one end, which may indicate a read error. The chain joins TRBV6-2 or TRBV6-3 to TRBJ1-3; D remains ambiguous. Germline assignment: CDR1 MNHEY and CDR2 SVGEGT. The CDR3 totals 12 residues. The CDR3 region has the DNA TGTGCCAGCAGTTACTCGAGGAGCGTTCTGGATTTT. Translation gives CASSYSRSVLDF.

With respect to this clone: At the DNA level, this CDR3 is encoded by other sequences in the same sample as well. The chain has TRBV28 and TRBJ2-7, with 7 positions matching TRBD1. CDR1 is MDHEN, CDR2 SYDVKM, per germline. The CDR3 is 13 amino acids. J gave up 2 bases and V 5 bases, and 3 bases lay outside the gene matches. CDR3 region: CASSLGTAYEQYF. CDR3 nucleotide sequence: TGTGCCAGCAGTCTTGGGACAGCCTACGAGCAGTACTTC.

V gene TRBV5-6 combines with J gene TRBJ1-1, with D uncertain. The CDR3 covers 16 residues. Germline lookup yields CDR1 SGHDT and CDR2 YYEEEE. The V end lost 2 bases, the J end lost 0 bases, and 14 bases lay between the germline ends. Here the CDR3 DNA reads TGTGCCAGCAGCTTCAATTGGCCGGGTATGAACACTGAAGCTTTCTTT. Translated, it gives CASSFNWPGMNTEAFF. The full variable domain, completed using reference TRBV5-6 and TRBJ1-1, is DAGVTQSPTHLIKTRGQQVTLRCSPKSGHDTVSWYQQALGQGPQFIFQYYEEEERQRGNFPDRFSGHQFPNYSSELNVNALLLGDSALYLCASSFNWPGMNTEAFFGQGTRLTVV.

This rearrangement joins TRBV5-6 to TRBJ1-5, with D hard to call. This CDR3 has 18 amino acids. Germline values: CDR1 SGHDT, CDR2 YYEEEE. V gave up 0 bases and J gave up 0 bases, with 16 bases separating them. The CDR3 bases are TGTGCCAGCAGCTTGGCCGCAGGAGGAGCTTATAGCAATCAGCCCCAGCATTTT. Translated: CASSLAAGGAYSNQPQHF. The entire variable domain, with the rest obtained from reference TRBV5-6 and TRBJ1-5, is as follows: DAGVTQSPTHLIKTRGQQVTLRCSPKSGHDTVSWYQQALGQGPQFIFQYYEEEERQRGNFPDRFSGHQFPNYSSELNVNALLLGDSALYLCASSLAAGGAYSNQPQHFGDGTRLSIL.

The rearrangement uses TRBV7-2 and TRBJ1-2; 11 bases match TRBD1. This CDR3 has 16 residues. J gave up 7 bases and V 0 bases, and 7 bases lay outside the gene matches. Germline CDR1 SGHTA, CDR2 FQGNSA. Here the CDR3 reads CASSLAPGQGGGGYTF. The CDR3 nucleotides are TGTGCCAGCAGCTTAGCCCCGGGACAGGGGGGCGGTGGCTACACCTTC.

Details on this clone: The junction differs from germline at one of its ends, possibly a read error. This chain uses TRBV7-7 with TRBJ2-1; D gene ambiguous. The CDR3 consists of 16 residues. The germline CDR1 and CDR2 sequences are SSHAT and FNYEAQ (reference sequence). The CDR3 reads CASSLKVSRVYNEQFF. The CDR3 bases are TGTGCTAGCAGCTTAAAGGTCTCTCGGGTATACAATGAGCAGTTCTTC.